These 30 T cell receptor beta chains were all obtained from the same sample, sequenced in a study of blood T cells in healthy people across ages. The use of a sample-barcoded 5' primer and a J-beta primer mix characterized a second PCR of about 7 to 12 cycles. Each CDR3 protein is one row after TCRdb ran MiXCR on the 5' RACE reads. The sample includes 1,500,000 or so distinct CDR3 sequences, roughly 59% of them seen just once. The specimen was blood. Receptors originate from a man between 18 and 35 years old in good health.

In this sample, this clonotype turned up a few times. The chain uses TRBV29-1 and TRBJ2-4; D remains unclear. Between the trimmed V and J ends, which lost 7 bases and 0 bases, there was a span of 10 bases. CDR3 length equals 13 residues. Germline V gene lookup returns CDR1 SQVTM and CDR2 ANQGSEA. CDR3 sequence: CSASGVAKNIQYF. DNA of the CDR3: TGCAGCGCTTCAGGAGTAGCCAAAAACATTCAGTACTTC. Looking up the rest from reference TRBV29-1 and TRBJ2-4 gives the full variable domain: SAVISQKPSRDICQRGTSLTIQCQVDSQVTMMFWYRQQPGQSLTLIATANQGSEATYESGFVIDKFPISRPNLTFSTLTVSNMSPEDSSIYLCSASGVAKNIQYFGAGTRLSVL.

This clonotype was seen a handful of times. This chain joins TRBV29-1 and TRBJ2-1; D gene unclear. Germline V gene lookup returns CDR1 SQVTM and CDR2 ANQGSEA. The CDR3 length is 10 residues. The V gene lost 4 bases and the J gene lost 9 bases, with 7 bases spanning the gap. Written as DNA, the CDR3 is TGCAGCGTTGGGAATGGTGAGCAGTTCTTC. This codes for CSVGNGEQFF.

This clonotype came up many times. V usage is TRBV28 and J usage is TRBJ2-5, with 9 bases identical to TRBD2. The V segment lost 7 bases and the J segment 5 bases; nucleotides outside the gene matches: 11. CDR1 is MDHEN, CDR2 SYDVKM, per germline. The CDR3 is 15 amino acids. The CDR3 DNA follows: TGTGCCAGCACTCGAATTAGCGGGGGCGGGGAGACCCAGTACTTC. It specifies CASTRISGGGETQYF.

The V and J genes are TRBV12-3 or TRBV12-4 and TRBJ2-3; D is unresolved. The ends were cut back, 5 bases at V and 1 base at J, with 16 bases in the middle. CDR3 length equals 16 residues. CDR3 coding DNA: TGTGCCAGCAGTCCCTTAAGGGTTGGCGGCACAGATACGCAGTATTTT. It codes for CASSPLRVGGTDTQYF.

The rearrangement uses TRBV3-1 and TRBJ2-5; tentative D call: TRBD1 (6 bases). Per germline, CDR1 LGHDT and CDR2 YNNKEL (reference sequence). The length of the CDR3 is 17 residues. V was trimmed by 3 bases and J by 3 bases, leaving 20 bases between them. This CDR3 reads CASSHQLLAGAKETQYF. CDR3 sequence (DNA): TGTGCCAGCAGCCACCAATTGTTGGCAGGGGCCAAAGAGACCCAGTACTTC.

The genes are TRBV6-5 and TRBJ2-7, with a tentative D call TRBD1 (5 bases). Trimming pared 5 bases from V and 2 bases from J, leaving 13 bases between. CDR3 length: 14 residues. Germline V gene data show CDR1 as MNHEY and CDR2 as SVGAGI. The CDR3 DNA reads TGTGCCAGCAGTAGTCAGGGCGCCGCCTACGAGCAGTACTTC. It yields the protein CASSSQGAAYEQYF.

Worth noting for this clonotype: The junction departs from the called germline gene at one end, perhaps through a read error. This chain joins TRBV29-1 and TRBJ2-1, with 12 bases that match TRBD1. The DNA matches TRBJ2-7 better at its end, which makes the J call doubtful. The CDR3 runs to 14 residues. CDR1 SQVTM and CDR2 ANQGSEA come from the germline V gene. The CDR3 sequence is CSATGTGGGNEQYF. The CDR3 nucleotides read TGTAGCGCAACCGGGACAGGGGGCGGTAATGAGCAGTACTTC.

This clonotype was seen a few times. The chain employs TRBV6-5 and TRBJ2-3; D ambiguous. The germline gives CDR1 MNHEY, CDR2 SVGAGI. Between the trimmed V and J ends, which lost 4 bases and 6 bases, there was a span of 17 bases. CDR3 length: 15 amino acids. The CDR3 here is CASSFDTQPGDTQYF. Here the CDR3 DNA reads TGTGCCAGCAGTTTCGACACCCAACCCGGGGATACGCAGTATTTT.

V usage is TRBV3-1 and J usage is TRBJ2-4; 16 bases agree with TRBD2. The V segment lost 4 bases and the J segment 6 bases; nucleotides outside the gene matches: 9. The CDR3 totals 18 residues. Germline V gene lookup returns CDR1 LGHDT and CDR2 YNNKEL (reference sequence). The CDR3 spells CASSPGTSGRVSRNIQYF. CDR3 coding DNA: TGTGCCAGCAGCCCGGGGACTAGCGGGAGGGTTTCGAGAAACATTCAGTACTTC.

This chain's CDR3 is CATDPRDSNPDTQYF. CDR3 DNA: TGTGCGACCGACCCCCGGGACTCGAACCCAGATACGCAGTATTTT. The chain recombines TRBV4-2 with TRBJ2-3; tentatively, D is TRBD2 (6 bases). CDR3 length: 15 amino acids. Germline-derived CDR1 and CDR2 are LGHNA and YNFKEQ.

This clonotype was seen just once. The rearrangement links TRBV6-5 to TRBJ1-1; TRBD1 matches 8 bases. This CDR3 spans 13 amino acids. Germline loops: CDR1 MNHEY, CDR2 SVGAGI. J gave up 4 bases and V 5 bases, and 3 bases lay outside the gene matches. This chain's CDR3 is CASSRQGPTEAFF. CDR3 in DNA: TGTGCCAGCAGTCGACAGGGGCCCACTGAAGCTTTCTTT.

This chain connects TRBV2 to TRBJ2-4; 7 nucleotides align to TRBD2. This CDR3 region has 13 residues. Trimming cost V 5 bases and J 13 bases; bases outside gene matches: 11. Germline lookup yields CDR1 SNHLY and CDR2 FYNNEI. This chain's CDR3 is CASSSETSQTQYF. The CDR3 region has the DNA TGTGCCAGCAGTAGTGAGACTAGCCAAACCCAGTACTTC.

The V call is TRBV7-6, the J call TRBJ2-7; D call uncertain. The last part of the DNA fits TRBJ2-1 better; the J call may be wrong. Germline lookup yields CDR1 SGHVS and CDR2 FNYEAQ. This CDR3 region has 16 residues. The CDR3 bases are TGTGCCAGCAGCGACCGTGGAGACTCCAGCCTCTACGAGCAGTTCTTC. Its protein product is CASSDRGDSSLYEQFF.

This chain links TRBV5-5 with TRBJ1-1; no clear D gene. The germline gives CDR1 SGHKS, CDR2 YYEKEE (reference sequence). This CDR3 has 15 residues. V gave up 4 bases and J gave up 3 bases, with 16 bases separating them. In DNA, the CDR3 is TGTGCCAGCAGCCCTAATGCCATTGTGTACACTGAAGCTTTCTTT. It codes for CASSPNAIVYTEAFF.

The table lists this clonotype with a few counts. The chain links TRBV5-1 to TRBJ2-5; the D gene is possibly TRBD2 (7 bases). The last part of the DNA fits TRBJ2-7 better; the J call may be wrong. The CDR3 sequence is 16 residues long. From germline, CDR1 is SGHRS and CDR2 YFSETQ. CDR3 sequence reads: CASSFYLGGGLHEQYF. In nucleotides, the CDR3 is TGCGCCAGCAGCTTCTATTTGGGGGGGGGCCTCCACGAGCAGTACTTC.

This clonotype showed up just a few times. The chain recombines TRBV7-9 with TRBJ2-7; tentative D call: TRBD2 (5 bases). Germline V gene sequence: CDR1 SEHNR, CDR2 FQNEAQ (reference sequence). Trimming pared 3 bases from V and 6 bases from J, leaving 18 bases between. The CDR3 consists of 15 residues. The CDR3 is CASSFGGGGLGEQYF. In nucleotides, the CDR3 is TGTGCCAGCAGCTTTGGTGGTGGAGGTTTAGGCGAGCAGTACTTC.

V is TRBV20-1 and J is TRBJ1-2; no clear D. Germline V gives CDR1 DFQATT, CDR2 SNEGSKA (reference sequence). This CDR3 comprises 13 residues. V was trimmed by 4 bases and J by 3 bases, leaving 12 bases between them. The CDR3 DNA reads TGCAGTGCTACCCCGACACTCGACTATGGCTACACCTTC. As protein: CSATPTLDYGYTF.

V usage is TRBV5-6 and J usage is TRBJ2-7; D may be TRBD1 or TRBD2 (5 bases each). CDR1 and CDR2 from the germline V gene are SGHDT and YYEEEE. This CDR3 region has 19 residues. Trimming stripped 1 base from V and 9 bases from J, with 32 bases between. CDR3 amino acids: CASSLYEGIAGPKGFGQYF. The CDR3 nucleotides are TGTGCCAGCAGCTTGTACGAGGGGATCGCTGGTCCGAAGGGTTTCGGGCAGTACTTC.

This clonotype was detected only a few times. This chain connects TRBV24-1 to TRBJ2-2; D remains ambiguous. The CDR3 sequence is 12 residues long. CDR1 and CDR2 (germline): KGHDR, SFDVKD. V lost 5 bases and J lost 3, with 3 bases in between. CDR3: CATSVHTGELFF. As DNA, the CDR3 is TGTGCCACCAGTGTTCACACCGGGGAGCTGTTTTTT.

This chain connects TRBV9 to TRBJ2-1; 7 bases match TRBD1. Germline V gene sequence: CDR1 SGDLS, CDR2 YYNGEE. CDR3 length: 13 residues. J was trimmed by 7 bases and V by 3 bases; bases with no gene match: 4. The CDR3 protein is CASSGDRENEQFF. The CDR3 DNA reads as TGTGCCAGCAGCGGAGACAGGGAAAATGAGCAGTTCTTC.

For this clonotype: An end of the junction differs from the germline gene, which may be a read error. The chain couples TRBV7-2 to TRBJ2-3; 7 nucleotides agree with TRBD1. Germline CDR1 SGHTA, CDR2 FQGNSA. This CDR3 comprises 15 residues. The CDR3 loop is CASSFQTGHTDAQYF. The DNA of the CDR3 is TGTGCCAGCAGCTTTCAGACAGGGCACACAGATGCGCAGTATTTT. The full variable domain, in which reference TRBV7-2 and TRBJ2-3 provide the parts outside the CDR3, is GAGVSQSPSNKVTEKGKDVELRCDPISGHTALYWYRQSLGQGLEFLIYFQGNSAPDKSGLPSDRFSAERTGGSVSTLTIQRTQQEDSAVYLCASSFQTGHTDAQYFGPGTRLTVL.

This clonotype was seen a handful of times. The rearrangement links TRBV12-5 to TRBJ1-2, with D tentatively TRBD1 (5 bases). The V end was cut by 1 base, the J end by 3 bases, with 15 bases between. Germline loops: CDR1 LGHNT, CDR2 FRNRAP. The CDR3 contains 16 residues. The CDR3 region has the DNA TGTGCTAGTGGTTTGGCATCCCGGGACGGATACTATGGCTACACCTTC. This translates into CASGLASRDGYYGYTF.

In this sample, this clonotype turned up once. J is TRBJ1-3 and V is TRBV4-2; D call uncertain. The CDR3 contains 16 residues. V was cut by 0 bases and J by 0 bases, with 9 bases left in between. The germline V gene encodes CDR1 LGHNA and CDR2 YNFKEQ. CDR3 in amino acids: CASSQDGRSSGNTIYF. The CDR3, as DNA: TGTGCCAGCAGCCAAGATGGTCGGAGCTCTGGAAACACCATATATTTT.

This clonotype appeared many times. This sequence joins TRBV7-8 and TRBJ2-7, with D perhaps matching TRBD1 (6 bases). Trimming took 1 base from V and 3 from J, leaving 13 bases between them. Germline V CDR1 and CDR2: SGHVS, FQNEAQ. The CDR3 is 15 amino acids. CDR3 DNA sequence: TGTGCCAGCAGCTTAGGCGGACAGACAAACTACGAGCAGTACTTC. Translating it yields CASSLGGQTNYEQYF.

This clonotype has a single count. The J gene is TRBJ2-5, the V gene TRBV20-1; D unclear. Germline V lookup: CDR1 DFQATT, CDR2 SNEGSKA (reference sequence). The CDR3 has 13 amino acids. V was clipped by 3 bases and J by 5 bases, with 13 bases between them. Here the CDR3 reads CSARRIGMETQYF. Here the CDR3 DNA reads TGCAGTGCTAGGAGGATAGGCATGGAGACCCAGTACTTC.

J is TRBJ2-1 and V is TRBV29-1; tentative D call: TRBD2 (6 bases). In germline, CDR1 is SQVTM, CDR2 ANQGSEA. V lost 5 bases to trimming and J lost 0 bases, with 11 bases between them. The CDR3 has 14 amino acids. In DNA, the CDR3 is TGCAGCGTTTGGGGACTCCTCTCCTACAATGAGCAGTTCTTC. It yields the protein CSVWGLLSYNEQFF.

This chain uses TRBV18 with TRBJ1-1; no definite D call. The CDR3 extends over 12 amino acids. Germline V CDR1 and CDR2: KGHSH, LQKENI. The V end was cut by 7 bases, the J end by 1 base, with 7 bases between. This chain's CDR3 is CASWRENTEAFF. In DNA form, the CDR3 reads TGTGCCAGCTGGAGAGAGAACACTGAAGCTTTCTTT.

The rearrangement links TRBV2 to TRBJ1-5; D is undetermined. The CDR3 loop spans 14 amino acids. With 4 bases removed from V and 0 bases from J, the gap between germline ends came to 7 bases. The germline gives CDR1 SNHLY, CDR2 FYNNEI. The CDR3 bases are TGTGCCAGCAGTGTAACAGATAGCAATCAGCCCCAGCATTTT. This translates into CASSVTDSNQPQHF.

CDR3 nucleotides: TGCAGCGTTGAAGTGGCGGGGGCGAACACTGAAGCTTTCTTT. Its translation: CSVEVAGANTEAFF. The J gene is TRBJ1-1, the V gene TRBV29-1, with a weak D call TRBD1 (6 bases). CDR1 is SQVTM and CDR2 is ANQGSEA in the germline V gene. This CDR3 contains 14 residues. The ends were cut back, 1 base at V and 1 base at J, with 10 bases in the middle.

The genes are TRBV29-1 and TRBJ2-7, with D possibly TRBD2 on 5 matching bases. The CDR3 loop spans 13 amino acids. The germline V gene has CDR1 SQVTM and CDR2 ANQGSEA. Trimming pared 1 base from V and 5 bases from J, leaving 12 bases between. This chain's CDR3 is CSVEGGVADEQYF. CDR3 DNA: TGCAGCGTTGAAGGGGGAGTGGCGGACGAGCAGTACTTC.